This record concerns one T cell receptor beta chain sequence. Its antigen is not identified. This CDR3 contains 15 residues. The J segment lost 7 bases and the V segment lost 6 bases, leaving 12 bases of the junction unmatched. CDR1 is SQVTM and CDR2 is ANQGSEA in the germline V gene. Clones were sequenced by immunoSEQ multiplex PCR, and TCRdb holds only the in-frame ones, with some missing. The repertoire holds 1.4 million or so clones, with roughly 98.5% as singletons. The data are from a study of shared clonotypes between healthy human individuals. Study-wide points: Estimated richness was generally greater in naive than memory subsets.

The TCR comes from a man aged 25 to 45 in good health. This chain uses TRBV29-1 with TRBJ2-2; 9 bases line up with TRBD1. Sample: naive CD4+ T cells sorted from blood. Subset reported: CD45RA+ positively selected. The DNA of the CDR3 is TGCAGCGTAATACTGCGGGACAGGGTAAACGGGGAGCTGTTTTTT. As protein: CSVILRDRVNGELFF.